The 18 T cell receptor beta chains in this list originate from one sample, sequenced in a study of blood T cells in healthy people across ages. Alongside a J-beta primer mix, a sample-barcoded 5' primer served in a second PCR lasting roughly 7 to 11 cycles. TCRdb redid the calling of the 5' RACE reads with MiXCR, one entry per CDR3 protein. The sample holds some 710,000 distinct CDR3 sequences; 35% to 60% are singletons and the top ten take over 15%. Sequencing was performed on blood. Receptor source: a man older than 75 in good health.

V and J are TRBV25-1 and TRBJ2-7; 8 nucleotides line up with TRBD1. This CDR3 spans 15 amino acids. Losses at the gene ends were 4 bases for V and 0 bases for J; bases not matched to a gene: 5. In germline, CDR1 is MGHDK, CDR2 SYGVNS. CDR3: CASSGPGTGSYEQYF. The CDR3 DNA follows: TGTGCCAGCAGTGGCCCCGGGACAGGCTCCTACGAGCAGTACTTC.

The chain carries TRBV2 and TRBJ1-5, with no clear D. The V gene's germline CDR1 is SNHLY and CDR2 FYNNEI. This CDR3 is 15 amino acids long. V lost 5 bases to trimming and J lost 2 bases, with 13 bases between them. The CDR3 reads CASSYNTLGNQPQHF. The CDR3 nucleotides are TGTGCCAGCAGTTACAATACACTGGGCAATCAGCCCCAGCATTTT.

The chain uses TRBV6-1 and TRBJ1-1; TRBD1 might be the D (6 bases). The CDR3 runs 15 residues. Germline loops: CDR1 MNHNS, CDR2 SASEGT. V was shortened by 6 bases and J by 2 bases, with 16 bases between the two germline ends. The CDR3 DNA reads TGTGCCAGCAGCCTTCTTGCCGGGACAAACACTGAAGCTTTCTTT. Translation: CASSLLAGTNTEAFF.

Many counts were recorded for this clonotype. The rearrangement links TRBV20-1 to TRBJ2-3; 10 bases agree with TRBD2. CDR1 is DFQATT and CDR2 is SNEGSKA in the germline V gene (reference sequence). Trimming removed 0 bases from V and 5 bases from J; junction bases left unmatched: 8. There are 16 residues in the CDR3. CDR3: CSARDTSGTGGDTQYF. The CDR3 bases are TGCAGTGCTAGAGATACTAGCGGGACAGGCGGAGATACGCAGTATTTT.

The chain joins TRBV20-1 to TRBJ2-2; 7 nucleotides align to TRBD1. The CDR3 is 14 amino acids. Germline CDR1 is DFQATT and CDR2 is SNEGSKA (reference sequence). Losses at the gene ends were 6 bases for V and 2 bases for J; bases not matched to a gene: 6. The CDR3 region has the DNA TGCAGTGCAGATAGGGGGCCCAACACCGGGGAGCTGTTTTTT. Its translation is CSADRGPNTGELFF.

CDR3 sequence: CATSDGQGWIYNEQFF. CDR3 nucleotide sequence: TGTGCCACCAGTGATGGACAGGGGTGGATATACAATGAGCAGTTCTTC. The V call is TRBV24-1, the J call TRBJ2-1, with 9 bases that match TRBD1. The CDR3 extends over 16 amino acids. V lost 3 bases, J lost 4 bases, and 6 bases stayed unmatched. Looked up from germline, CDR1 is KGHDR and CDR2 is SFDVKD.

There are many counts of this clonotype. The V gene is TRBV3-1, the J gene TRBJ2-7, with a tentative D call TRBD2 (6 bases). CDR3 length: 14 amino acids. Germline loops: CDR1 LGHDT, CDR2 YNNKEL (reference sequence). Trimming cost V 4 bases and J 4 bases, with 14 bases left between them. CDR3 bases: TGTGCCAGCAGCCGTTATCTGGCGGGGTACGAGCAGTACTTC. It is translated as CASSRYLAGYEQYF.

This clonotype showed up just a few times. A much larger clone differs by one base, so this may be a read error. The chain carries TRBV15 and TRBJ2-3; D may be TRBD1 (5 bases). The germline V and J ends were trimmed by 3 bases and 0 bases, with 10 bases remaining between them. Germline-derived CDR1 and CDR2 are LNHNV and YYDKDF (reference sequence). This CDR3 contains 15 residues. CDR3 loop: CATSRGRVSTDTQYF. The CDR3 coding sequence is TGTGCCACCAGCAGGGGGCGAGTCAGCACAGATACGCAGTATTTT.

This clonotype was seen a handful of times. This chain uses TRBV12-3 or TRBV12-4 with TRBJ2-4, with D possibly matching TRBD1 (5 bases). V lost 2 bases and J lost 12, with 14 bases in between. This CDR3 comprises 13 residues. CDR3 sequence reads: CASSLTGQGAQYF. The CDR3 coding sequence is TGTGCCAGCAGTTTAACCGGACAAGGGGCTCAGTACTTC.

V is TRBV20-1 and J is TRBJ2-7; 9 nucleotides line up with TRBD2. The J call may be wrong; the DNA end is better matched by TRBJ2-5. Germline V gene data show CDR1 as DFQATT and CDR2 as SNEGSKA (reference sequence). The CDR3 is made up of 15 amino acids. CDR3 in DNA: TGCAGTGCTAGAGCCATAGCGGGAGCAGATGAGACCCAGTACTTC. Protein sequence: CSARAIAGADETQYF.

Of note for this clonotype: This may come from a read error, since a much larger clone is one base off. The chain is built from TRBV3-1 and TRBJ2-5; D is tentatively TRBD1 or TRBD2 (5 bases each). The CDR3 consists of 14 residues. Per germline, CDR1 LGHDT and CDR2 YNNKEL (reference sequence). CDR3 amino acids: CASSQEGRQEAQYF. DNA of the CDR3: TGTGCCAGCAGCCAAGAGGGACGGCAAGAGGCCCAGTACTTC.

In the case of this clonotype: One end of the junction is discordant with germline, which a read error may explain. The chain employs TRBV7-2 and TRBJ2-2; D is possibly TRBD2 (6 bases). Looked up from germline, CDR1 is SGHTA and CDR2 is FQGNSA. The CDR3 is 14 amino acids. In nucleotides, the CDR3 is TGTGCCGGCAGCACCCAACTAGCTACCGGGGAGCTGTTTTTT. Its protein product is CAGSTQLATGELFF. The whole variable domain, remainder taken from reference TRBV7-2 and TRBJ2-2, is GAGVSQSPSNKVTEKGKDVELRCDPISGHTALYWYRQSLGQGLEFLIYFQGNSAPDKSGLPSDRFSAERTGGSVSTLTIQRTQQEDSAVYLCAGSTQLATGELFFGEGSRLTVL.

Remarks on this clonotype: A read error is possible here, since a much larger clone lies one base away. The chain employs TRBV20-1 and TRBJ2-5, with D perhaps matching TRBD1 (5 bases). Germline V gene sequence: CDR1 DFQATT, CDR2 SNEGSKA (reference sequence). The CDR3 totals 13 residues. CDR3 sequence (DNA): TGCGGTGCTAGGTGGGGCAATGAGGAGACCCAGTACTTC. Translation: CGARWGNEETQYF.

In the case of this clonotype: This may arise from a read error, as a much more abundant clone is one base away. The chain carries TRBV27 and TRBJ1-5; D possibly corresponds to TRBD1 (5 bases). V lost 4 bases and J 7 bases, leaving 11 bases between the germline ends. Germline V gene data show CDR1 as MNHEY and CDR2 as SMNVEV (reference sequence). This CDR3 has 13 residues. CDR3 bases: TGTGCCAGCAGTTGGGGGAGCAGACAGCCCCAGCATTTT. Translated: CASSWGSRQPQHF.

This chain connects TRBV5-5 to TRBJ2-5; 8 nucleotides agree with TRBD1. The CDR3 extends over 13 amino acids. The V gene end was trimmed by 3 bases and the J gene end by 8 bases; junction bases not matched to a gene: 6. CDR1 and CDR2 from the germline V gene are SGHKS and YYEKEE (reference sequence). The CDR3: CASSSTGAVTQYF. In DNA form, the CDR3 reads TGTGCCAGCAGCTCGACAGGGGCGGTAACCCAGTACTTC.

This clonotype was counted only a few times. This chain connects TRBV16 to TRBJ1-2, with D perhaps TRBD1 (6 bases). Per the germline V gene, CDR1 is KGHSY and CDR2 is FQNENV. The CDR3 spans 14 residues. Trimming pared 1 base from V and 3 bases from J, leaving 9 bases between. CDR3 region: CASSQLQGHYGYTF. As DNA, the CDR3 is TGTGCCAGCAGCCAATTACAGGGTCACTATGGCTACACCTTC.

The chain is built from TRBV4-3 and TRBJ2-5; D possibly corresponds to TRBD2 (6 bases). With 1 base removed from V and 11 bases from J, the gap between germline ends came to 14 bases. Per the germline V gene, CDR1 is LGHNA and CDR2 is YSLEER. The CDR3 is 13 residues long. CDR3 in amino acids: CASSQADTGEQYF. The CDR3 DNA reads TGCGCCAGCAGCCAAGCTGACACGGGGGAGCAGTACTTC.

CDR3 region: CASYTGPWETQFF. DNA for the CDR3: TGTGCCAGCTATACGGGTCCATGGGAGACCCAGTTCTTC. The J gene is TRBJ2-1, the V gene TRBV6-5; a possible D gene is TRBD2 (5 bases). Germline CDR1 MNHEY, CDR2 SVGAGI. The V and J ends lost 8 bases and 13 bases respectively, with 21 bases between them. The CDR3 has 13 residues.